This T cell receptor beta chain originates from a study of cytomegalovirus exposure and HLA in healthy donors. Study outcomes and limitations: Presence/absence analyses took donor sequencing depth as roughly uniform. Later on, an analysis showed TCR association rates differing by HLA locus, with DRB1 the most and HLA-C the fewest.

V shed 6 bases and J shed 0 bases, with 15 bases lying between them. This CDR3 has 16 amino acids. The V gene's germline CDR1 is MNHEY and CDR2 SMNVEV (reference sequence). To note about this clone: What it recognizes is unknown.

It was with 60 Vbeta and 13 Jbeta primers that the PCR ran. Method: immunoSEQ multiplex PCR; TCRdb's copy keeps in-frame clones and lacks some. The sample carries approximately 140,000 clones, 70% to 85% recorded once. The TCR sequence derives from a boy aged 2 to 10 in good health and CMV-seronegative. The V gene is TRBV27, the J gene TRBJ2-1; D possibly corresponds to TRBD1 (6 bases). The sequenced material came from PBMCs. This chain's CDR3 is CASSPTGGRSYNEQFF. CDR3 sequence (DNA): TGTGCCAGCAGCCCGACAGGCGGCCGCTCCTACAATGAGCAGTTCTTC.